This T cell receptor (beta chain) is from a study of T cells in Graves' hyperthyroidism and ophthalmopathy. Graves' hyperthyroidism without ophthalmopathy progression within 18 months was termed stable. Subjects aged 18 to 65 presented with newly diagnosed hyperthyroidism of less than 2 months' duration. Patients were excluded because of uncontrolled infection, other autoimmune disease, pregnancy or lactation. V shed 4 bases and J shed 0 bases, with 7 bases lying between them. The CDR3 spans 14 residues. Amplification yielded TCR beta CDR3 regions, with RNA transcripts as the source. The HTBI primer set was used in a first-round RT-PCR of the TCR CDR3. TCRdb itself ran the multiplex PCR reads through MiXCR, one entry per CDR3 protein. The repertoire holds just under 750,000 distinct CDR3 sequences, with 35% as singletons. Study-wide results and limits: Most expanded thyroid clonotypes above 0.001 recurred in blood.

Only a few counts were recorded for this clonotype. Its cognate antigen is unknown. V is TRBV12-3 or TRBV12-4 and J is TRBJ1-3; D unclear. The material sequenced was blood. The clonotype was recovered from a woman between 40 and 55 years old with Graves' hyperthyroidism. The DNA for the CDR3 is TGTGCCAGCAGTTCCGTTCTCTCTGGAAACACCATATATTTT. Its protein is CASSSVLSGNTIYF.